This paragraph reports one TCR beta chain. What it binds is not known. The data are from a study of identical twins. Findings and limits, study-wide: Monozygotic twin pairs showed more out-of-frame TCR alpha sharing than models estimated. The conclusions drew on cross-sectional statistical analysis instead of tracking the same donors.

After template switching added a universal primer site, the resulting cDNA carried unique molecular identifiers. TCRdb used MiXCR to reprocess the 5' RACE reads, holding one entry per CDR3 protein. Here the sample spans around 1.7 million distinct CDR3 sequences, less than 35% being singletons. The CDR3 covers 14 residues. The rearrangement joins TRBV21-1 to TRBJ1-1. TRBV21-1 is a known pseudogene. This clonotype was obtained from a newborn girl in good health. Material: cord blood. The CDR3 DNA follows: TGTGCCAGCAGCAAAGTAACGGGGGAGGCTGAAGCTTTCTTT. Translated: CASSKVTGEAEAFF.